The rows below give T cell receptor beta chains drawn from one sample of a study of cytomegalovirus exposure and HLA in healthy donors. Profiled with immunoSEQ multiplex PCR; TCRdb holds only in-frame clones, not every one. The listing records about 200,000 clones. The sample was PBMCs. All receptors come from a girl aged 2 to 10 in good health and CMV-seropositive. The CDR3 runs from the conserved cysteine through the conserved F or W. A D gene is named only where the DNA matches it firmly.

CDR3 DNA: TGTGCCAGCAGCTTAGACTCTGAACGGGACAGGAGGAATGGCTACACCTTC; CDR3 protein: CASSLDSERDRRNGYTF; J gene: TRBJ1-2; V gene: TRBV7-9; D gene: TRBD1
CDR3 DNA: TGCAGCGCTATGACAGGGGGTCTTGAAAAACTGTTTTTT; CDR3 protein: CSAMTGGLEKLFF; J gene: TRBJ1-4; V gene: TRBV29-1; D gene: TRBD1
CDR3 DNA: TGTGCCAGTAGTACCTCAGCGGGAGGGTCGCTGTGGGCCTACAATGAGCAGTTCTTC; CDR3 protein: CASSTSAGGSLWAYNEQFF; J gene: TRBJ2-1; V gene: TRBV19; D gene: TRBD2
CDR3 DNA: TGTGCCAGCAGCTTGGGCGCCGGTGAGCAGTTCTTC; CDR3 protein: CASSLGAGEQFF; J gene: TRBJ2-1; V gene: TRBV5-6; D gene: .
CDR3 DNA: TGTGCCAGCTCGGGGACAGCGTCTATCTCCAGATACGAGCAGTACTTC; CDR3 protein: CASSGTASISRYEQYF; J gene: TRBJ2-7; V gene: TRBV18; D gene: TRBD1
CDR3 DNA: TGCGCCAGCAGCTCCGGGACTAGCGGGAGGGCGGTGGCGTTGGAGCAGTTCTTC; CDR3 protein: CASSSGTSGRAVALEQFF; J gene: TRBJ2-1; V gene: TRBV5-1; D gene: TRBD2
CDR3 DNA: TGTGCCAGCAGCCCGCCCGGGGACAGGGGGCCCACCCAGTACTTC; CDR3 protein: CASSPPGDRGPTQYF; J gene: TRBJ2-5; V gene: TRBV7-9; D gene: TRBD1
CDR3 DNA: TGTGCCAGCACCGAGAGGTGGGGAGGGCCCCACGAGCAGTACTTC; CDR3 protein: CASTERWGGPHEQYF; J gene: TRBJ2-7; V gene: TRBV28; D gene: TRBD2
CDR3 DNA: TGCGCCAGCAGCCCCGGGACAGGGGACCATGAGCAGTTCTTC; CDR3 protein: CASSPGTGDHEQFF; J gene: TRBJ2-1; V gene: TRBV5-1; D gene: TRBD1
CDR3 DNA: TGTGCCATCAGTGAAGGTAGCGGAACCTACGAGCAGTACTTC; CDR3 protein: CAISEGSGTYEQYF; J gene: TRBJ2-7; V gene: TRBV10-3; D gene: .
CDR3 DNA: TGTGCCAGCGGGAAGAGGGTAGGCGCTGAAGCTTTCTTT; CDR3 protein: CASGKRVGAEAFF; J gene: TRBJ1-1; V gene: TRBV5-6; D gene: .
CDR3 DNA: TGTGCCATCAGTAACCTGGGGACAGGGGACAATGAGCAGTTCTTC; CDR3 protein: CAISNLGTGDNEQFF; J gene: TRBJ2-1; V gene: TRBV10-3; D gene: TRBD1
CDR3 DNA: TGTGCCATCAGCCCAGGGTTGGGGACTTACGAGCAGTACTTC; CDR3 protein: CAISPGLGTYEQYF; J gene: TRBJ2-7; V gene: TRBV10-3; D gene: .
CDR3 DNA: TGTGCCAGCAGCTCTACCCAAAGGGCGGGACTAGCTTCCTACAATGAGCAGTTCTTC; CDR3 protein: CASSSTQRAGLASYNEQFF; J gene: TRBJ2-1; V gene: TRBV7-9; D gene: TRBD2